This T cell receptor beta chain originates from a study of regulatory T cells in long-lasting Graves disease. V was cut by 0 bases and J by 4 bases, with 9 bases left in between. This CDR3 spans 14 amino acids. Germline assignment: CDR1 SGHRS and CDR2 YFSETQ. Study results and limitations: Thyroid tissue was not sampled; only peripheral blood was. New patients shared fewer public clonotypes (over 900) than persistent patients did (2,741).

Time point in this sample: newly diagnosed GD, antithyroid drugs for less than 3 months. Following extraction of RNA from PBMCs, that RNA was used to make the TCR library. Tubes containing EDTA received about 9.4 milliliters of drawn peripheral blood. This clonotype was seen at least ten times. Its target is not known. TCR beta libraries were built with iRepertoire HTBI primers and Arm-PCR of CDR3 regions. How the authors handled the data: Taken together, the samples had around 66 TRBV and around 14 TRBJ segments identified. TCRdb fed the multiplex PCR reads into MiXCR, producing one record per CDR3 protein. These V and J calls rely on TCRdb rather than the paper's analysis. Among about 540,000 distinct CDR3 sequences listed, approximately 15% were seen once. This same sample was also taken into another study, of T cells in Graves' hyperthyroidism and ophthalmopathy.

V and J are TRBV5-1 and TRBJ2-3; D is unclear. The receptor's source is a man aged 25 to 40 with Graves disease. Sequencing was performed on peripheral blood mononuclear cells (PBMCs), taken at new diagnosis, from a patient treated with antithyroid drugs. The CDR3 DNA sequence: TGCGCCAGCAGCTTGGATCTGGGGTCAGATACGCAGTATTTT. It codes for CASSLDLGSDTQYF.